This TCR beta chain was captured in a study of human T cells and chemical hapten exposure. Study summary: Each patch test put 0.01% DPC on the upper back, and results were read at 6 days.

TCRdb passed the RACE reads through MiXCR, listing each CDR3 protein once. Here the sample spans some 60,000 distinct CDR3 sequences, roughly 12% being singletons. This clonotype was observed a handful of times. Time point in this sample: patch test 3, about 24 weeks after DPC sensitization. Stated treatment: therapeutic diphenylcyclopropenone sensitization with weekly scalp DPC. The CDR3 totals 15 residues. V lost 8 bases to trimming and J lost 5 bases, with 21 bases between them. Germline-derived CDR1 and CDR2 are MNHEY and SVGEGT. The source is a man aged 25-45 years with alopecia areata. Some clones in this sample may be carry-over from other donors' samples. The sequenced sample was whole blood, obtained in connection with sensitization to the hapten diphenylcyclopropenone (DPC). The chain links TRBV6-2 or TRBV6-3 to TRBJ1-2; D possibly corresponds to TRBD1 (5 bases). CDR3 bases: TGTGCCAGCCACAATCCGGGACTGTCTGTATATGGCTACACCTTC. It specifies CASHNPGLSVYGYTF.